This record looks at one TCR beta chain sequence and its context. The antigen it recognizes is unknown. No much larger clonotype is one base removed from it; base qualities were not supplied. The entry originates in a study of shared clonotypes between healthy human individuals (dated by TCRdb to 2018 to 2021). Regarding the complete study: A couple of women and a few men aged 18 to 49 years were included in the cohort. For each donor, CD4 naive and CD4 memory were each given three plates, CD8 naive was given two plates, and CD8 memory was given one plate. Blood TCR repertoires of about five healthy adults were deeply sequenced to estimate repertoire size and the extent of clonotype sharing between individuals. To increase sequencing depth and limit assay-specific biases, TCR repertoire library preparation and sequencing were carried out by different laboratories using diverse techniques. Leukapheresis yielded between about 0.94 and 10 billion PBMCs per donor. Broader findings and caveats from the paper: Roughly 5% of naive CD4, around 3.6% of naive CD8, about 2.4% of memory CD4, and approximately 0.4% of memory CD8 clonotypes were shared across a few donors. Pairwise subsampling indicated that sequencing depth was expected to affect the degree of clonotype sharing among donors. Naive subsets generally had larger estimated clonotype richness than memory subsets. Even with the large sequencing depth, rarefaction of the sorted-subset datasets indicated that sequencing was incomplete. The small number of donors limited the genetic and exposure-history diversity represented. Sampling was limited to blood, and TCR repertoires in tissue likely differ from TCR repertoires in blood. Higher generation probabilities were observed for clonotypes shared by all four sorted-subset donors than for non-shared clonotypes.

Healthy HIV-negative adults with no recently reported acute infections or vaccinations were included as donors. Every donor was a Caucasian adult living in Nashville, Tennessee, USA. CD4+ T cells were enriched through magnetic negative selection, after which naive cells were positively selected on CD45RA and the remaining negative fraction served as the memory subset. Blood was obtained by leukapheresis, after which PBMCs were separated by Ficoll-Histopaque density gradient centrifugation and cryopreserved in liquid nitrogen vapor phase. Analytical flow cytometry was used to check the purity and quantity of each magnetically sorted T cell population. From each sorted fraction, genomic DNA was isolated and quantified by UV absorbance on a Nanodrop 2000c. Using the deep immunoSEQ assay, multiplex PCR amplified TCR CDR3 regions from genomic DNA. For each cell subset, the extracted genomic DNA was distributed evenly across all wells of several immunoSEQ 96-well plates, and each plate served as one replicate. Each replicate PCR for sorted subsets received 200 ng genomic DNA, equal to roughly 30,000 T cell genomes. Purified libraries were measured with a Qubit 3.0 fluorometer, size-checked on a Bioanalyzer 2100, and measured again with the KAPA Library Quantification kit. A separate single-read 150-cycle Illumina NextSeq 550 flow cell was used to sequence each immunoSEQ 96-well plate. Per the authors' processing: Because only junctional sequences without quality scores were contained in the immunoSEQ output, filtering matching that applied to full-length reads could not be performed. To assign V/J genes and CDR3, sequences were annotated against IMGT germline references using PyIR, a Python wrapper for IgBLAST v1.9. Reads with weak V/J assignments (E-value above 1e-6), missing CDR3, stop codons, out-of-frame junctions, or ambiguous translated residues were removed. V3J clonotypes were defined as sequences sharing the same inferred V gene, J gene, and CDR3 amino acid sequence. To compute the percentage overlap between repertoires, the number of shared unique clonotypes was divided by the size of the smaller repertoire. RTK rarefaction, the Chao1 estimator, and Recon v2.1 estimates of unobserved clonotypes were used to assess repertoire richness. Generation probabilities for all TCRbeta clonotypes obtained by the gDNA method from a handful of donors were computed using OLGA. In TCRdb, the immuneACCESS table is reduced to in-frame sequences with V and J assigned. These tables do not hold every clone; where another copy was compared, an unresolved V gene accounts for under half, and the others remain unexplained. That table is the source of V, J and clone size, and D and trimming were worked out from the DNA. A total of over a million clones appear in this sample, 98% of them only once. The leading ten clones occupy approximately 0.44% of the sample.

The CDR3 contains 15 residues, cysteine and phenylalanine counted. Left in the record is the CDR3 DNA by itself, 45 bases read in frame from the first base. CDR1 MNHEY and CDR2 SVGAGI were looked up in the germline V gene. V is pruned by 5 bases and J by 3 bases, leaving 7 bases of the junction without a gene match. The sequence links TRBV6-5 to TRBJ2-1, and 7 junctional nucleotides match TRBD2. What was sequenced was naive CD4+ T cells sorted from blood. This specimen's cell subset or site label, interpreted: CD45RA+ positively selected. This TCR came from a man between 25 and 39 years old in good health. CDR3 region: CASSLAGVYYNEQFF. The DNA sequence is as follows: TGTGCCAGCAGTCTTGCGGGAGTATACTACAATGAGCAGTTCTTC.